These 27 T cell receptor beta chains came from one sample sequenced in a study of regulatory T cells in long-lasting Graves disease (TCRdb year 2021). Read against the paper, the sample's time point label means: persistent/refractory GD, antithyroid drugs over 5 years with positive TRAb. For both TCR sequencing and RNA sequencing, RNA was extracted from PBMCs in TRIzol. Library creation used multiplex PCR. The run used an Illumina HiSeq 4000. TCR beta libraries were built with iRepertoire HTBI primers and Arm-PCR amplification of CDR3 regions. In TCRdb, the public reads were trimmed at Q25 with fastp and aligned with MiXCR, with productive beta chains retained. Merged by CDR3 protein, the rows form single entries marked with the most common genes and DNA. This sample lists some 440,000 distinct CDR3 sequences; less than 25% were detected once. The ten largest clones capture less than 9% of the sample.

The sequencing used peripheral blood mononuclear cells (PBMCs), collected when the disease was refractory, from a patient treated with antithyroid drugs. Source of these receptors: a female donor with Graves disease.

This clonotype was counted between two and nine times. This chain links TRBV9 with TRBJ1-5, with a tentative D call TRBD1 (5 bases). The CDR3 is 15 amino acids. In germline, CDR1 is SGDLS, CDR2 YYNGEE. The V end was cut by 3 bases, the J end by 4 bases, with 14 bases between. The CDR3 nucleotides are TGTGCCAGCAGCGACCGAGGGGAGGGGAATCAGCCCCAGCATTTT. This codes for CASSDRGEGNQPQHF.

The V gene is TRBV19, the J gene TRBJ1-2; 7 nucleotides agree with TRBD1. With V trimmed by 6 bases and J by 0 bases, 7 bases remained unmatched. The CDR3 loop spans 15 amino acids. The germline CDR1 and CDR2 sequences are LNHDA and SQIVND (reference sequence). CDR3 DNA sequence: TGTGCCAGTAGCTTCGCACAGGGGTCTAACTATGGCTACACCTTC. Residues: CASSFAQGSNYGYTF.

This clonotype was counted ten times or more. The chain uses TRBV5-1 and TRBJ1-2; D uncertain. The V gene lost 4 bases and the J gene lost 5 bases, with 15 bases spanning the gap. This CDR3 has 14 amino acids. Germline V lookup: CDR1 SGHRS, CDR2 YFSETQ. For the CDR3, the DNA is TGCGCCAGCAGCCCGGGGTCCTCGGGATATGGCTACACCTTC. Encoded protein: CASSPGSSGYGYTF.

The rearrangement joins TRBV9 to TRBJ1-1; D perhaps matches TRBD1 (6 bases). Germline CDR1 SGDLS, CDR2 YYNGEE. Trimming removed 0 bases at V and 4 bases at J, with 7 bases between. The CDR3 has 13 amino acids. This CDR3 reads CASSVATGTEAFF. The CDR3 nucleotides are TGTGCCAGCAGCGTAGCGACAGGCACTGAAGCTTTCTTT.

Concerning this clonotype itself: A much larger clone is a single base away; this may be a read error. The chain uses TRBV6-5 and TRBJ2-7, with D unresolved. The CDR3 is made up of 14 amino acids. The germline V gene encodes CDR1 MNHEY and CDR2 SVGAGI. The CDR3 region has the DNA TGTGCCAACAGTTACCCCCGGCCTTCCTACGAGCAGTACTTC. Protein: CANSYPRPSYEQYF.

This clonotype occurred a few times. One base away lies a much larger clone, so this may be a sequencing read error. This sequence joins TRBV12-3 or TRBV12-4 and TRBJ1-1; D perhaps matches TRBD1 (5 bases). The CDR3 is made up of 14 amino acids. Trimming cost V 7 bases and J 1 base, with 13 bases left between them. This CDR3 reads CASTQCRGNTEAFF. Written as DNA, the CDR3 is TGTGCCAGCACCCAATGTAGGGGGAACACTGAAGCTTTCTTT.

This clonotype came up many times. This chain connects TRBV2 to TRBJ1-4; 8 positions agree with TRBD1. The CDR3 consists of 16 residues. The V gene end was trimmed by 3 bases and the J gene end by 7 bases; junction bases not matched to a gene: 10. Per the germline V gene, CDR1 is SNHLY and CDR2 is FYNNEI. For the CDR3, the DNA is TGTGCCAGCAGTGATCCGCCAGGACAGGGCAGTGAAAAACTGTTTTTT. It specifies CASSDPPGQGSEKLFF.

This clonotype was observed at least ten times. This chain uses TRBV6-1 with TRBJ1-5; perhaps TRBD1 as D (5 bases). In germline, CDR1 is MNHNS, CDR2 SASEGT. Deletions cut 0 bases from V and 0 bases from J, with 24 bases between. This CDR3 has 21 amino acids. CDR3 protein: CASSEALEGTSAYNSNQPQHF. The CDR3 coding sequence is TGTGCCAGCAGTGAAGCGCTTGAAGGGACGTCCGCCTATAATAGCAATCAGCCCCAGCATTTT.

This clonotype was found many times. The rearrangement links TRBV11-2 to TRBJ1-1; D is unresolved. V lost 4 bases to trimming and J lost 4 bases, with 13 bases between them. Germline V gives CDR1 SGHAT, CDR2 FQNNGV. This CDR3 is 14 amino acids long. CDR3: CASSSPGSITEAFF. CDR3 in DNA: TGTGCCAGCAGCTCCCCCGGGAGTATCACTGAAGCTTTCTTT.

Concerning this clonotype itself: This likely comes from a read error, as the CDR3 has no conserved phenylalanine or tryptophan at its end. The chain has TRBV19 and TRBJ2-6; TRBD1 might be the D (5 bases). Germline V gene sequence: CDR1 LNHDA, CDR2 SQIVND (reference sequence). V lost 3 bases and J 0 bases, leaving 9 bases between the germline ends. The CDR3 length is 16 residues. CDR3 region: CASSIQGGSGANVLTS. For the CDR3, the DNA is TGTGCCAGTAGTATCCAGGGTGGCTCTGGGGCCAACGTCCTGACTTCC.

This clonotype was observed a few times. V and J are TRBV29-1 and TRBJ2-2, with D possibly matching TRBD1 (5 bases). The CDR3 runs 16 residues. V was cut by 2 bases and J by 3 bases, with 16 bases left in between. CDR1 is SQVTM, CDR2 ANQGSEA, per germline. CDR3 sequence reads: CSVELLETEYTGELFF. The CDR3 bases are TGCAGCGTTGAACTCTTGGAGACAGAATACACCGGGGAGCTGTTTTTT.

This clonotype showed up many times. The chain couples TRBV12-3 or TRBV12-4 to TRBJ2-5, with 11 positions matching TRBD1. The CDR3 runs to 16 residues. Trimming took 6 bases from V and 2 from J; bases not matched to a gene: 8. The CDR3 bases are TGTGCCAGCAGCCGGGGAGGGACAGGGGGACAAGAGACCCAGTACTTC. Encoded protein: CASSRGGTGGQETQYF.

This chain connects TRBV12-3 or TRBV12-4 to TRBJ2-3; 8 bases fit TRBD2. Losses at the gene ends were 5 bases for V and 11 bases for J; bases not matched to a gene: 12. The CDR3 consists of 14 residues. CDR3 DNA: TGTGCCAGCAGTGGCACGTCGGGAGCGGGAGTGCAGTATTTT. This gives the protein CASSGTSGAGVQYF.

V and J are TRBV9 and TRBJ2-5; D gene unclear. CDR3 length equals 15 residues. V was trimmed by 4 bases and J by 1 base, leaving 14 bases between them. Germline CDR1 is SGDLS and CDR2 is YYNGEE. CDR3 bases: TGTGCCAGCAGCCCCCTGGGAAGGGCCCAAGAGACCCAGTACTTC. This translates into CASSPLGRAQETQYF.

The rearrangement joins TRBV20-1 to TRBJ1-2; D not resolved. The CDR3 covers 15 residues. Germline V gene sequence: CDR1 DFQATT, CDR2 SNEGSKA (reference sequence). The V and J ends lost 2 bases and 0 bases respectively, with 13 bases between them. DNA for the CDR3: TGCAGTGCTAGATCCGCGAGGGAAGCTAACTATGGCTACACCTTC. Protein sequence: CSARSAREANYGYTF.

This clonotype turned up a few times. V usage is TRBV6-5 and J usage is TRBJ2-2; unclear D gene. CDR1 is MNHEY and CDR2 is SVGAGI in the germline V gene. The CDR3 is 13 residues long. Trimming cost V 4 bases and J 5 bases, with 8 bases left between them. This CDR3 reads CASSWPSTGELFF. CDR3 sequence (DNA): TGTGCCAGCAGTTGGCCTTCTACCGGGGAGCTGTTTTTT.

This sequence joins TRBV12-3 or TRBV12-4 and TRBJ2-1, with 7 bases aligning to TRBD2. V was pared by 6 bases and J by 2 bases, with 13 bases of the junction left unmatched. The CDR3 covers 17 residues. This CDR3 is CASRHRPGLITYNEQFF. The CDR3 nucleotides read TGTGCCAGCAGACATCGACCGGGACTAATTACCTACAATGAGCAGTTCTTC.

The chain carries TRBV6-5 and TRBJ2-2, with D uncertain. The germline V gene has CDR1 MNHEY and CDR2 SVGAGI. Trimming cost V 0 bases and J 5 bases, with 19 bases left between them. The CDR3 sequence is 18 residues long. The CDR3 region is CASSYSPAISSPTGELFF. CDR3 sequence (DNA): TGTGCCAGCAGTTACTCGCCAGCAATCTCTAGTCCTACCGGGGAGCTGTTTTTT.

This clonotype was recorded once. This chain links TRBV7-9 with TRBJ1-2; D remains unclear. Germline V gives CDR1 SEHNR, CDR2 FQNEAQ (reference sequence). Trimming removed 0 bases at V and 0 bases at J, with 8 bases between. The CDR3 runs 15 residues. CDR3 in amino acids: CASSLAGSPNYGYTF. Written as DNA, the CDR3 is TGTGCCAGCAGCTTAGCGGGCTCACCTAACTATGGCTACACCTTC.

This rearrangement joins TRBV28 to TRBJ1-6; D might be TRBD1 (6 bases). Trimming took 1 base from V and 9 from J, leaving 16 bases between them. The CDR3 is 16 residues long. In germline, CDR1 is MDHEN, CDR2 SYDVKM. CDR3 DNA: TGTGCCAGCAGTTTATTCGGGCAGGGGAGAGGTTCACCCCTCCACTTT. Its protein product is CASSLFGQGRGSPLHF.

V and J are TRBV7-2 and TRBJ2-1; D gene ambiguous. CDR1 is SGHTA and CDR2 is FQGNSA in the germline V gene. The V and J ends lost 8 bases and 8 bases respectively, with 10 bases between them. The CDR3 is 11 amino acids. CDR3 nucleotides: TGTGCCAGCCGTAATTTCGATGAGCAGTTCTTC. Translated, it gives CASRNFDEQFF.

Many counts were recorded for this clonotype. V usage is TRBV27 and J usage is TRBJ2-7; 7 bases map to TRBD1. The CDR3 covers 14 residues. The junction had 8 bases not matched to a gene; V was cut back by 6 bases and J by 3 bases. Germline CDR1 is MNHEY and CDR2 is SMNVEV (reference sequence). This CDR3 is CASREQGRYYEQYF. The CDR3 DNA sequence: TGTGCCAGCAGGGAACAGGGGCGATACTACGAGCAGTACTTC.

This clonotype occurred a few times. This chain links TRBV20-1 with TRBJ2-5, with 9 bases fitting TRBD2. With 5 bases clipped from V and 2 bases from J, the junction kept 12 bases outside the gene matches. The CDR3 totals 16 residues. Germline assignment: CDR1 DFQATT and CDR2 SNEGSKA (reference sequence). CDR3 sequence (DNA): TGCAGTGCTTCCCGTCCCTGGGCGGGAGGGCAAGAGACCCAGTACTTC. It encodes CSASRPWAGGQETQYF.

Many counts were recorded for this clonotype. V is TRBV20-1 and J is TRBJ1-2, with D perhaps TRBD1 (5 bases). The CDR3 spans 12 residues. In germline, CDR1 is DFQATT, CDR2 SNEGSKA (reference sequence). The V and J ends lost 5 bases and 5 bases respectively, with 12 bases between them. CDR3 amino acids: CSALDSIYGYTF. The CDR3 DNA reads as TGCAGTGCTCTCGACAGCATATATGGCTACACCTTC.

This clonotype has more than one count but fewer than ten. The J gene is TRBJ2-7, the V gene TRBV20-1, with 9 bases fitting TRBD1. V lost 6 bases and J lost 2; bases outside the gene matches: 11. The CDR3 covers 15 residues. CDR1 and CDR2 from the germline V gene are DFQATT and SNEGSKA (reference sequence). CDR3 sequence reads: CSAGGRDRATYEQYF. DNA for the CDR3: TGCAGTGCGGGGGGCCGGGACAGGGCAACCTACGAGCAGTACTTC.

This clonotype was counted at least ten times. This rearrangement joins TRBV27 to TRBJ2-7; TRBD1 matches at 8 bases. Germline CDR1 and CDR2: MNHEY and SMNVEV (reference sequence). V was clipped by 2 bases and J by 6 bases; unmatched bases: 6. CDR3 length: 14 amino acids. The CDR3 region has the DNA TGTGCCAGCAGTTTAGTCGGCAGGGGGCCCGAGCAGTACTTC. This codes for CASSLVGRGPEQYF.

At least ten counts were recorded for this clonotype. This sequence joins TRBV20-1 and TRBJ2-7; 9 bases fit TRBD2. CDR1 and CDR2 (germline): DFQATT, SNEGSKA (reference sequence). This CDR3 has 14 residues. V was clipped by 5 bases and J by 4 bases; unmatched bases: 9. CDR3 in DNA: TGCAGTGCTTTACTTAGCGGGAGTGCTTACGAGCAGTACTTC. As protein: CSALLSGSAYEQYF.